Following are 16 T cell receptor beta chains from one sample sequenced in a study of human T cells and chemical hapten exposure. Time point described: pre-sensitization, week 0. Treatment here: therapeutic diphenylcyclopropenone sensitization with weekly scalp DPC. TCRdb ran MiXCR on the RACE reads and lists one entry per CDR3 protein. The sample lists 30,000 to 40,000 distinct CDR3 sequences; roughly 7.2% were seen once. Sequencing used whole blood, obtained in connection with sensitization to the hapten diphenylcyclopropenone (DPC). All receptors come from a woman aged 50 to 65 with alopecia areata. Some clones in this sample may be carry-over from other donors' samples.

This clonotype was picked up a small number of times. The V call is TRBV6-2 or TRBV6-3, the J call TRBJ2-1, with D perhaps matching TRBD2 (6 bases). There are 12 residues in the CDR3. V lost 5 bases to trimming and J lost 10 bases, with 12 bases between them. Germline assignment: CDR1 MNHEY and CDR2 SVGEGT. As DNA, the CDR3 is TGTGCCAGCAGTCGGAGGGATTGGGAGCAGTTCTTC. Translated, it gives CASSRRDWEQFF.

This clonotype showed up many times. A junction boundary mismatches the germline segment, possibly from a read error. This chain joins TRBV12-3 or TRBV12-4 and TRBJ2-5; D is perhaps TRBD1 or TRBD2 (5 bases each). The CDR3 runs to 17 residues. The CDR3 DNA reads TGTGCCAGCAGCCCGGGACGGGGCGCCTTGTACCAAGAGTCCCAGTACTTC. It specifies CASSPGRGALYQESQYF.

The CDR3 DNA sequence: TGTGCCAGTAGTATATTCGGCAGGGGGCTGATCTCTGGAAACACCATATATTTT. Translating it yields CASSIFGRGLISGNTIYF. This chain connects TRBV19 to TRBJ1-3, with 8 bases matching TRBD1. V gave up 2 bases and J gave up 0 bases; unmatched junction bases: 9. Looked up from germline, CDR1 is LNHDA and CDR2 is SQIVND (reference sequence). The CDR3 sequence is 18 residues long. The full variable domain, its missing parts supplied by reference TRBV19 and TRBJ1-3, is DGGITQSPKYLFRKEGQNVTLSCEQNLNHDAMYWYRQDPGQGLRLIYYSQIVNDFQKGDIAEGYSVSREKKESFPLTVTSAQKNPTAFYLCASSIFGRGLISGNTIYFGEGSWLTVV.

This clonotype was recorded at least ten times. V is TRBV3-1 and J is TRBJ2-6; 7 nucleotides match TRBD1. The CDR3 is 16 residues long. V was pared by 7 bases and J by 0 bases, with 6 bases of the junction left unmatched. Germline V gene data show CDR1 as LGHDT and CDR2 as YNNKEL (reference sequence). In DNA, the CDR3 is TGTGCCAGCACCCTGGCAGGGGGCTCTGGGGCCAACGTCCTGACTTTC. Residues: CASTLAGGSGANVLTF.

This clonotype was counted ten times or more. V gene TRBV11-3 combines with J gene TRBJ1-1, with D hard to call. Deletions cut 0 bases from V and 7 bases from J, with 12 bases between. Germline CDR1 and CDR2: SGHNT and YENEEA. The CDR3 sequence is 14 residues long. CDR3 in DNA: TGTGCCAGCAGCTTAGATGGTCTCTCTATTGAAGCTTTCTTT. Its protein product is CASSLDGLSIEAFF.

Ten or more counts support this clonotype. V usage is TRBV13 and J usage is TRBJ2-5; D call uncertain. The V and J ends lost 2 bases and 3 bases respectively, with 16 bases between them. Germline CDR1 and CDR2: PRHDT and FYEKMQ (reference sequence). The CDR3 has 16 residues. As DNA, the CDR3 is TGTGCCAGCAGCTTAAGATTAGTAATGACCGAAGAGACCCAGTACTTC. It codes for CASSLRLVMTEETQYF.

This clonotype turned up a few times. The gene calls are TRBV7-3 and TRBJ2-7; D is possibly TRBD2 (6 bases). Trimming took 6 bases from V and 6 from J, leaving 18 bases between them. CDR3 length: 14 residues. Germline V gives CDR1 SGHTA, CDR2 FQGTGA. CDR3 sequence reads: CASSPGGMLGEQYF. The DNA for the CDR3 is TGTGCCAGCAGTCCGGGCGGGATGTTGGGCGAGCAGTACTTC.

This clonotype was counted many times. The chain uses TRBV11-3 and TRBJ2-3; a weak D match, TRBD2 (6 bases). This CDR3 is built from 15 residues. Germline V gene sequence: CDR1 SGHNT, CDR2 YENEEA. V shed 5 bases and J shed 1 base, with 13 bases lying between them. The chain's CDR3 is CASSGTGLGTDTQYF. The DNA of the CDR3 is TGTGCCAGCAGCGGCACGGGACTCGGCACAGATACGCAGTATTTT.

This clonotype was observed a few times. The V call is TRBV28, the J call TRBJ2-7, with D uncertain. This CDR3 spans 12 amino acids. V was clipped by 8 bases and J by 7 bases, with 15 bases between them. Germline V gives CDR1 MDHEN, CDR2 SYDVKM. The CDR3 loop is CASPVWPKEQYF. CDR3 nucleotide sequence: TGTGCCAGCCCGGTTTGGCCTAAGGAGCAGTACTTC.

This clonotype has a count of ten or more. CDR3 in amino acids: CASSSPWGIGEQYF. The DNA for the CDR3 is TGTGCCAGCAGCTCCCCCTGGGGCATAGGCGAGCAGTACTTC. The J gene is TRBJ2-7, the V gene TRBV11-2, with D possibly TRBD1 on 5 matching bases. The V end was cut by 4 bases, the J end by 6 bases, with 16 bases between. Germline values: CDR1 SGHAT, CDR2 FQNNGV. The CDR3 covers 14 residues.

V gene TRBV10-2 combines with J gene TRBJ2-1, with TRBD1 identical over 9 bases. After removal of 9 bases from V and 6 bases from J, the junction contained 9 bases not matched to a gene. CDR1 WSHSY and CDR2 SAAADI come from the germline V gene. CDR3 size: 14 residues. CDR3 DNA sequence: TGCGCCAGTGTTCCGGGACAGGGTTTCAATGAGCAGTTCTTC. This gives the protein CASVPGQGFNEQFF.

This clonotype showed up just a few times. The rearrangement links TRBV6-2 or TRBV6-3 to TRBJ2-7; D might be TRBD2 (6 bases). The CDR3 runs 16 residues. CDR1 is MNHEY and CDR2 is SVGEGT in the germline V gene. The V end lost 2 bases, the J end lost 5 bases, and 19 bases lay between the germline ends. In nucleotides, the CDR3 is TGTGCCAGCAGTTACGTCGGGGGACGCCTTTTCGACGAGCAGTACTTC. It translates to CASSYVGGRLFDEQYF.

This clonotype was found a few times. The J gene is TRBJ1-4, the V gene TRBV2; D might be TRBD1 (5 bases). Germline V gene lookup returns CDR1 SNHLY and CDR2 FYNNEI. V lost 6 bases and J lost 7, with 15 bases in between. This CDR3 is built from 14 residues. The CDR3 DNA sequence: TGTGCCAGCAGCTCCGACGGGGGATCTGAAAAACTGTTTTTT. This gives the protein CASSSDGGSEKLFF.

The chain joins TRBV19 to TRBJ2-7; 9 nucleotides agree with TRBD1. The CDR3 totals 14 residues. The junction had 2 bases not matched to a gene; V was cut back by 3 bases and J by 2 bases. CDR1 LNHDA and CDR2 SQIVND come from the germline V gene (reference sequence). In nucleotides, the CDR3 is TGTGCCAGTAGTATGACAGGGGGAACCTACGAGCAGTACTTC. This translates into CASSMTGGTYEQYF.

This clonotype has a count of ten or more. The rearrangement joins TRBV3-1 to TRBJ2-7; perhaps TRBD2 as D (5 bases). V was pared by 2 bases and J by 7 bases, with 12 bases between. The CDR3 has 13 residues. Germline V gives CDR1 LGHDT, CDR2 YNNKEL (reference sequence). The CDR3 is CASSQPASGEQYF. The DNA for the CDR3 is TGTGCCAGCAGCCAACCCGCCTCGGGGGAGCAGTACTTC.

This clonotype has just a few counts. This rearrangement joins TRBV6-5 to TRBJ2-7; D is tentatively TRBD1 or TRBD2 (5 bases each). Between the trimmed V and J ends, which lost 2 bases and 9 bases, there was a span of 11 bases. This CDR3 region has 12 residues. From germline, CDR1 is MNHEY and CDR2 SVGAGI. CDR3 amino acids: CASSYNGAAQYF. The CDR3 region has the DNA TGTGCCAGCAGTTACAACGGGGCAGCGCAGTACTTC.